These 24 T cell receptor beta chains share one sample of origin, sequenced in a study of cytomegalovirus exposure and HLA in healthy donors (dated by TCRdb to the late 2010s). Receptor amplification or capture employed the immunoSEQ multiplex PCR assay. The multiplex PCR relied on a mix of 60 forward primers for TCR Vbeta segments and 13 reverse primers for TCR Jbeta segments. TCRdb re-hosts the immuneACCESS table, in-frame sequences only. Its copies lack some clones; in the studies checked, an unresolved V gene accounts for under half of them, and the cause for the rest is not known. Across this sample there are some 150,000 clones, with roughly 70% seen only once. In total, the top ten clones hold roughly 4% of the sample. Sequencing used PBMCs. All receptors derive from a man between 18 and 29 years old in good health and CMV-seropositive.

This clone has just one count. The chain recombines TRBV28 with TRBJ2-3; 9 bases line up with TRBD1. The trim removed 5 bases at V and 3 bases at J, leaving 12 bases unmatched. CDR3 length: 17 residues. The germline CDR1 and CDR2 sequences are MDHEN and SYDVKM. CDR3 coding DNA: TGTGCCAGCAGTCCTTATCCCGGGACAGGGATAACAGATACGCAGTATTTT. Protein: CASSPYPGTGITDTQYF.

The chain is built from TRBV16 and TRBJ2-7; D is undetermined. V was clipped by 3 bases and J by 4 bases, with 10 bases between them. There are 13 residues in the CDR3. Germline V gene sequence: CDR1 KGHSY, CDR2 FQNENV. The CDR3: CASSHSSLYEQYF. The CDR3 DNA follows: TGTGCCAGCAGCCACTCCTCACTTTACGAGCAGTACTTC.

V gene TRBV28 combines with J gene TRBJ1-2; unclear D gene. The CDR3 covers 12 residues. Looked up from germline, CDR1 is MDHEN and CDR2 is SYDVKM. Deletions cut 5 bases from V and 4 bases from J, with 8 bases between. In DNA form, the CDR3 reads TGTGCCAGCAGTCGGGGAGTCTATGGCTACACCTTC. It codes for CASSRGVYGYTF.

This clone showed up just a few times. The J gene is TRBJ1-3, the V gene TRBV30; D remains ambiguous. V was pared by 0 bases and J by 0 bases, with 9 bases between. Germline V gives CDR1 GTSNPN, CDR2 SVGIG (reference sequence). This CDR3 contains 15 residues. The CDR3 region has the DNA TGTGCCTGGAGTGTACGGGGATTCTCTGGAAACACCATATATTTT. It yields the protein CAWSVRGFSGNTIYF.

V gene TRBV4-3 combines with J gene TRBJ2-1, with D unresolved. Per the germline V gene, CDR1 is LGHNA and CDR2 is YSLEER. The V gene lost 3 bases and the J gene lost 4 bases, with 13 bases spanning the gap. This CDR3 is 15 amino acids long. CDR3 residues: CASSHSTKTYNEQFF. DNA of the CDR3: TGCGCCAGCAGCCATTCGACAAAAACTTACAATGAGCAGTTCTTC.

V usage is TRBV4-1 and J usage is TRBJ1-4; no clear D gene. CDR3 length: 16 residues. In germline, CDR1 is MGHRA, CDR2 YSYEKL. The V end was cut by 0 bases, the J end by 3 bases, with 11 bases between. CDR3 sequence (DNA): TGCGCCAGCAGCCAAGAGGGAGGTGCGGCTAATGAAAAACTGTTTTTT. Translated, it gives CASSQEGGAANEKLFF.

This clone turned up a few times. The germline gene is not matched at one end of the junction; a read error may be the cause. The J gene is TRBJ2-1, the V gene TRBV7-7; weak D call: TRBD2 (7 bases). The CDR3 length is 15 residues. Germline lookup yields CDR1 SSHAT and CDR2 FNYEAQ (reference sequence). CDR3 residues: CASSLGGARGNEQFF. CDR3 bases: TGTGCTAGCAGCCTGGGGGGGGCGAGGGGCAATGAGCAGTTCTTC.

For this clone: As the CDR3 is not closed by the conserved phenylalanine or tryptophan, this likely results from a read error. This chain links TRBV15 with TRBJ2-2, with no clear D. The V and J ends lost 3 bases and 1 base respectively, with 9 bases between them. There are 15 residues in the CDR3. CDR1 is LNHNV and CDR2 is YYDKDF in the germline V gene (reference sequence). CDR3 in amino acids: CATSSVGRNTGELFV. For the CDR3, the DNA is TGTGCCACCAGCAGTGTCGGACGGAACACCGGGGAGCTGTTTGTT.

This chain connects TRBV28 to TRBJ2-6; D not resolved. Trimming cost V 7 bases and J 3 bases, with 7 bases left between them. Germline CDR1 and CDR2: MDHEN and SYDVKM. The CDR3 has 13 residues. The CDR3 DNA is TGTGCCAGCATAGAGCATGGGGCCAACGTCCTGACTTTC. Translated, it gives CASIEHGANVLTF.

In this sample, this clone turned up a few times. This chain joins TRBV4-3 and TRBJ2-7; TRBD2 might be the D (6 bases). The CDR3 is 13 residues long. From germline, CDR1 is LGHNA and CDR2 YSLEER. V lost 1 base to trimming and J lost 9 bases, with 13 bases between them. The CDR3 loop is CASSQGTGVGQYF. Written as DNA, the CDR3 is TGCGCCAGCAGCCAAGGGACGGGAGTAGGGCAGTACTTC.

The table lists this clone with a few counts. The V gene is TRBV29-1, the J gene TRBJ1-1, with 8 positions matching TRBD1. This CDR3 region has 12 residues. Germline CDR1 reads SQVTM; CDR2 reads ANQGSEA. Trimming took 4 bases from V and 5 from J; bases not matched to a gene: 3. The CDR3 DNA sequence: TGCAGCGTTGCGAGACAGGGGACTGAAGCTTTCTTT. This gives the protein CSVARQGTEAFF.

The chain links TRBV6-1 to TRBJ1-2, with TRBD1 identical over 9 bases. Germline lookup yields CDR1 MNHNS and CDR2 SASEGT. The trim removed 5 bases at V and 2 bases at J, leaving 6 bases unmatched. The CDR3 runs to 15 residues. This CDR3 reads CASSTRGTGNYGYTF. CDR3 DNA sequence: TGTGCCAGCAGTACCCGTGGGACAGGGAACTATGGCTACACCTTC.

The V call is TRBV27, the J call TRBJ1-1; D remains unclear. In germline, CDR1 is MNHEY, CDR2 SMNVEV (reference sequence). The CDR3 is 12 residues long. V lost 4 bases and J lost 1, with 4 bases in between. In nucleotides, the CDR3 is TGTGCCAGCAGTTCTACGAACACTGAAGCTTTCTTT. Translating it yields CASSSTNTEAFF.

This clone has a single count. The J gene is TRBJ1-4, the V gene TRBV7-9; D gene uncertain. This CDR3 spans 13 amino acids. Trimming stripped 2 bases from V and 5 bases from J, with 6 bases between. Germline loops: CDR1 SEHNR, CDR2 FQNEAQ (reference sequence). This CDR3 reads CASSLTINEKLFF. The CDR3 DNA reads TGTGCCAGCAGCTTAACAATCAATGAAAAACTGTTTTTT. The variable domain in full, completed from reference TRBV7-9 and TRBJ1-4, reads DTGVSQNPRHKITKRGQNVTFRCDPISEHNRLYWYRQTLGQGPEFLTYFQNEAQLEKSRLLSDRFSAERPKGSFSTLEIQRTEQGDSAMYLCASSLTINEKLFFGSGTQLSVL.

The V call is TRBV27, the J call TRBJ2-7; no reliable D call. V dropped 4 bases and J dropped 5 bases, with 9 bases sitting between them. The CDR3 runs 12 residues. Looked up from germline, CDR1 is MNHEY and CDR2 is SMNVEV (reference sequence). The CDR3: CASSSNSNEQYF. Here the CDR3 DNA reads TGTGCCAGCAGTTCTAATTCGAACGAGCAGTACTTC.

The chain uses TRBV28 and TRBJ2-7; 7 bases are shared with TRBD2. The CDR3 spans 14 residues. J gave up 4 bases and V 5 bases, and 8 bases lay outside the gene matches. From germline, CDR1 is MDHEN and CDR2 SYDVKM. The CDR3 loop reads CASSIWAGAYEQYF. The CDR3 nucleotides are TGTGCCAGCAGTATCTGGGCGGGAGCGTACGAGCAGTACTTC.

The CDR3 loop is CASSLGSNYGYTF. CDR3 coding DNA: TGCGCCAGCAGCTTGGGTTCAAACTATGGCTACACCTTC. The rearrangement links TRBV5-1 to TRBJ1-2, with D unclear. This CDR3 comprises 13 residues. Trimming pared 0 bases from V and 2 bases from J, leaving 5 bases between. The germline CDR1 and CDR2 sequences are SGHRS and YFSETQ.

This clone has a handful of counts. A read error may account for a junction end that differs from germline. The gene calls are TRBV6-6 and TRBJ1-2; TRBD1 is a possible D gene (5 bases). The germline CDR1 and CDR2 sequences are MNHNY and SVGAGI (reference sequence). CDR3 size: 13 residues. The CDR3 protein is CASSRGEVKGGSF. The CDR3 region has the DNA TGTGCCAGCAGCCGAGGGGAGGTGAAGGGTGGCTCCTTC.

CDR3 protein: CASTQTGGKLNNQPQHF. CDR3 nucleotide sequence: TGTGCCAGCACCCAGACAGGGGGCAAATTAAACAATCAGCCCCAGCATTTT. This sequence joins TRBV27 and TRBJ1-5, with 10 bases that match TRBD1. This CDR3 has 17 amino acids. V shed 7 bases and J 3 bases; nucleotides not matched to a gene: 12. The germline CDR1 and CDR2 sequences are MNHEY and SMNVEV (reference sequence).

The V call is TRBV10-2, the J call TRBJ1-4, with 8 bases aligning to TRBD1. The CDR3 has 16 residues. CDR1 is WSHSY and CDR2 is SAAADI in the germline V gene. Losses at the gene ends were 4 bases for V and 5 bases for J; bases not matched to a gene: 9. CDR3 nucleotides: TGCGCCAGCAGTGGCGGGACAGGACGAGAGAATGAAAAACTGTTTTTT. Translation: CASSGGTGRENEKLFF.

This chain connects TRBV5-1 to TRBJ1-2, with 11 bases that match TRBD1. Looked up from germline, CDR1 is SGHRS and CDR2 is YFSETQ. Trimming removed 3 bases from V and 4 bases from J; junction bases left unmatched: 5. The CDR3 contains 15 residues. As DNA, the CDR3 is TGCGCCAGCAGCTCCGGGACAGGGGGTGTCTATGGCTACACCTTC. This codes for CASSSGTGGVYGYTF.

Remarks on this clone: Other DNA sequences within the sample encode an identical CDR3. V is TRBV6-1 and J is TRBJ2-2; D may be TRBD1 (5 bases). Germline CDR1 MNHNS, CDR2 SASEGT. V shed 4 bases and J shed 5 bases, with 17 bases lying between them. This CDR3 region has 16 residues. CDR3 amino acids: CASSVRGHRNTGELFF. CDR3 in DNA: TGTGCCAGCAGTGTTCGCGGACATAGGAATACCGGGGAGCTGTTTTTT.

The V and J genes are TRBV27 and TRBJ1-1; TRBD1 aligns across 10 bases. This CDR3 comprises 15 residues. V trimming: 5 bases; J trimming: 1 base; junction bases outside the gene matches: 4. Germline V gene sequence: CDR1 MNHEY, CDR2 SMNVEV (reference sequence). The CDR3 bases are TGTGCCAGCAGTGAAAGGACAGGGGGGAACACTGAAGCTTTCTTT. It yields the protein CASSERTGGNTEAFF.

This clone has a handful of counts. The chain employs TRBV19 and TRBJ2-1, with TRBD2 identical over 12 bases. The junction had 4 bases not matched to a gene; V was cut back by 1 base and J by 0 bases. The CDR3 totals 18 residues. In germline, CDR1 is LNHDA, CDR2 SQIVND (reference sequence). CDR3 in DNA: TGTGCCAGTAGTATAGGACTAGCGGGAGCCATCTCCTACAATGAGCAGTTCTTC. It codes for CASSIGLAGAISYNEQFF.